What follows are 17 T cell receptor beta chains derived from one specimen sequenced in a study of cytomegalovirus exposure and HLA in healthy donors. The PCR was carried out with 60 Vbeta primers and 13 Jbeta primers. This table comes from immunoSEQ multiplex PCR, and its TCRdb copy is limited to in-frame clones, with some not included. This table has some 150,000 clones, approximately 81% appearing once. Sequenced sample: PBMCs. Source of these receptors: a woman younger than 35 in good health and CMV-seronegative.

This chain links TRBV14 with TRBJ2-1; TRBD1 agrees at 10 bases. The CDR3 is 15 residues long. J gave up 5 bases and V 4 bases, and 5 bases lay outside the gene matches. Germline CDR1 reads SGHDN; CDR2 reads FVKESK. The CDR3: CASSPWTGGNNEQFF. Written as DNA, the CDR3 is TGTGCCAGCAGCCCATGGACAGGGGGAAACAATGAGCAGTTCTTC.

The gene calls are TRBV7-8 and TRBJ1-4; D is possibly TRBD1 (6 bases). The CDR3 has 15 amino acids. From germline, CDR1 is SGHVS and CDR2 FQNEAQ. V was pared by 0 bases and J by 3 bases, with 8 bases between. CDR3 protein: CASSLAGAANEKLFF. CDR3 nucleotides: TGTGCCAGCAGCTTAGCGGGGGCGGCTAATGAAAAACTGTTTTTT.

The chain links TRBV6-5 to TRBJ2-5; the match to TRBD2 covers 11 bases. The CDR3 is 16 amino acids. The ends lost 4 bases at V and 4 bases at J; junction bases unmatched: 8. Germline values: CDR1 MNHEY, CDR2 SVGAGI. CDR3 bases: TGTGCCAGCAGTTTGGAACGACTAGCGGGAAGAGAGACCCAGTACTTC. Amino acids: CASSLERLAGRETQYF.

This clone was detected only once. The J gene is TRBJ1-1, the V gene TRBV28; D not certain. Germline V CDR1 and CDR2: MDHEN, SYDVKM. The CDR3 is made up of 12 amino acids. Trimming took off 11 bases at V and 1 base at J, with 11 bases between the two ends. This chain's CDR3 is CASKTSNTEAFF. DNA for the CDR3: TGTGCCTCCAAAACTTCGAACACTGAAGCTTTCTTT.

The V call is TRBV19, the J call TRBJ1-1; D is perhaps TRBD1 (6 bases). Trimming shortened V by 6 bases and J by 1 base, and 12 bases separated the two germline ends. Germline CDR1 reads LNHDA; CDR2 reads SQIVND (reference sequence). The CDR3 sequence is 14 residues long. CDR3 DNA sequence: TGTGCCAGTAGCATGGACAGCTCGAACACTGAAGCTTTCTTT. Translated: CASSMDSSNTEAFF.

This clone is a singleton in its sample. V is TRBV6-5 and J is TRBJ1-6; D is undetermined. There are 14 residues in the CDR3. V lost 2 bases and J 7 bases, leaving 9 bases between the germline ends. CDR1 and CDR2 from the germline V gene are MNHEY and SVGAGI. CDR3 sequence: CASSYGGENSPLHF. As DNA, the CDR3 is TGTGCCAGCAGTTACGGAGGTGAGAATTCACCCCTCCACTTT.

The chain uses TRBV2 and TRBJ2-7; tentatively, D is TRBD1 (6 bases). The CDR3 consists of 12 residues. Trimming cost V 10 bases and J 2 bases, with 12 bases left between them. Germline lookup yields CDR1 SNHLY and CDR2 FYNNEI. The CDR3, as DNA: TGTGCCACTGCCCAGGGGCCCTACGAGCAGTACTTC. Translated: CATAQGPYEQYF.

V and J are TRBV28 and TRBJ1-1, with 7 bases matching TRBD1. The CDR3 extends over 14 amino acids. Looked up from germline, CDR1 is MDHEN and CDR2 is SYDVKM. This CDR3 reads CASTGYRMNTEAFF. CDR3 DNA: TGTGCTTCGACAGGGTATAGAATGAACACTGAAGCTTTCTTT.

The chain links TRBV5-6 to TRBJ2-2; weak D call: TRBD1 (6 bases). The CDR3 totals 15 residues. The germline gives CDR1 SGHDT, CDR2 YYEEEE. V lost 0 bases to trimming and J lost 6 bases, with 12 bases between them. The CDR3 protein is CASSLAGQRSGELFF. CDR3 sequence (DNA): TGTGCCAGCAGCTTGGCCGGACAGAGGTCCGGGGAGCTGTTTTTT.

The chain has TRBV30 and TRBJ1-4, with 8 bases matching TRBD1. Germline values: CDR1 GTSNPN, CDR2 SVGIG (reference sequence). V lost 5 bases, J lost 8 bases, and 13 bases stayed unmatched. The CDR3 totals 15 residues. The DNA for the CDR3 is TGTGCCTGGCGTCAGCCGGACAGGGCTACGGAAAAACTGTTTTTT. The encoded protein is CAWRQPDRATEKLFF.

The chain's CDR3 is CASSRRSSGATGEQYF. The DNA for the CDR3 is TGCGCCAGCAGCCGGCGGTCGTCAGGGGCTACGGGCGAGCAGTACTTC. This chain uses TRBV4-1 with TRBJ2-7; D may be TRBD1 (6 bases). Germline CDR1 and CDR2: MGHRA and YSYEKL. Trimming took off 4 bases at V and 6 bases at J, with 22 bases between the two ends. This CDR3 has 16 residues.

The CDR3 bases are TGCGCCAGCAGCCAAGGAGACCGGGGGACGGATGGCTACACCTTC. It codes for CASSQGDRGTDGYTF. The chain carries TRBV4-3 and TRBJ1-2; possibly TRBD1 for D (5 bases). Germline values: CDR1 LGHNA, CDR2 YSLEER. The length of the CDR3 is 15 residues. The V and J ends lost 1 base and 6 bases respectively, with 15 bases between them.

The chain links TRBV7-2 to TRBJ1-2; tentative D call: TRBD1 (6 bases). The CDR3 runs 12 residues. Between the trimmed V and J ends, which lost 5 bases and 8 bases, there was a span of 12 bases. Germline V gene sequence: CDR1 SGHTA, CDR2 FQGNSA. CDR3 sequence (DNA): TGTGCCAGCAGCCGTCTTGACAGGGGCTACACCTTC. Its translation is CASSRLDRGYTF.

V and J are TRBV29-1 and TRBJ1-2; D gene ambiguous. The CDR3 length is 12 residues. V lost 4 bases to trimming and J lost 8 bases, with 14 bases between them. Germline CDR1 reads SQVTM; CDR2 reads ANQGSEA. The CDR3 DNA follows: TGCAGCGTTGGAGGCGCACCGCTCGGCTACACCTTC. This gives the protein CSVGGAPLGYTF.

This clone was counted once. The chain recombines TRBV6-6 with TRBJ2-7; 7 nucleotides align to TRBD1. The germline gives CDR1 MNHNY, CDR2 SVGAGI (reference sequence). The V and J ends lost 0 bases and 0 bases, in that order; junction bases with no gene match: 5. This CDR3 is 16 amino acids long. Here the CDR3 reads CASSYSETGYSYEQYF. In DNA form, the CDR3 reads TGTGCCAGCAGTTACTCCGAGACAGGGTACTCCTACGAGCAGTACTTC.

The chain combines TRBV2 with TRBJ2-1; possibly TRBD2 for D (6 bases). Per the germline V gene, CDR1 is SNHLY and CDR2 is FYNNEI. V was cut by 7 bases and J by 10 bases, with 14 bases left in between. The CDR3 consists of 12 residues. The CDR3 DNA follows: TGTGCCAGCATATACCTGGCGGGAGAGCAGTTCTTC. Translating it yields CASIYLAGEQFF.

This clone was seen just once. V is TRBV4-2 and J is TRBJ2-7, with 10 bases that match TRBD2. The CDR3 has 15 amino acids. Germline V gene data show CDR1 as LGHNA and CDR2 as YNFKEQ. J gave up 7 bases and V 4 bases, and 10 bases lay outside the gene matches. The CDR3 sequence: CASSRGLAKDAEQYF. CDR3 coding DNA: TGTGCCAGCAGCCGGGGACTAGCGAAGGACGCTGAGCAGTACTTC.